This is a list of T cell receptor beta chains from one sample in a study of monozygotic twins with inflammatory bowel disease. No DNA is given; TCRdb re-called the 5' RACE reads and lists each CDR3 protein once. This listing includes approximately 100,000 distinct CDR3 sequences. The sample consisted of blood. All receptors derive from a human donor with ulcerative colitis or Crohn's disease, or a healthy co-twin of an affected twin (not recorded which). Both conserved end residues are part of each CDR3.

TRBJ2-5,TRBV9,CASSLQGGQETQYF
TRBJ2-2,TRBV18,CASSLTGERGGLGPELFF
TRBJ2-5,TRBV27,CASSLGLAGETQYF
TRBJ1-2,TRBV2,CASGTTYGYTF
TRBJ1-2,TRBV4-3,CASSQEAFYRDLYGYTF
TRBJ2-3,TRBV3-1,CASIHCGGRDTQYF
TRBJ2-1,TRBV7-3,CASSLNWGRGNEQFF
TRBJ2-3,TRBV25-1,CASGARSTDTQYF
TRBJ2-7,TRBV2,CASSRRLAEHAYEQYF
TRBJ2-4,TRBV4-3,CASSQDSGQGGNIQYF
TRBJ1-5,TRBV20-1,CSAINRGNQPQHF
TRBJ2-2,TRBV7-3,CASSPGQGTNTGELFF
TRBJ2-1,TRBV11-3,CASSSRVGGPRDNEQFF
TRBJ1-3,TRBV20-1,CSARDPEFSGNTIYF
TRBJ2-3,TRBV12-3/TRBV12-4,CASRRGQGDTDTQYF
TRBJ2-3,TRBV20-1,CSAREVGGSTDTQYF
TRBJ1-2,TRBV5-5,CASSFRDRVPERGYTF
TRBJ1-5,TRBV6-1,CASSGQANSNQPQHF
TRBJ2-7,TRBV6-5,CASSYSWSGGNEQYF
TRBJ2-3,TRBV30,CAWSASGLAGVTDTQYF
TRBJ2-1,TRBV5-1,CASSRFTGNEQFF
TRBJ2-1,TRBV28,CASSARDSVGNEQFF
TRBJ1-4,TRBV20-1,CSARADVGAYEKLFF
TRBJ1-1,TRBV5-6,CASSLAGDTEAFF
TRBJ1-2,TRBV5-5,CASSRNSGTNPNYGYTF
TRBJ2-3,TRBV5-1,CASSLARWADTQYF
TRBJ1-2,TRBV10-3,CAASPGGGALGYGYTF
TRBJ2-2,TRBV18,CASSTGLELFF
TRBJ2-1,TRBV5-1,CASSEGGGRDEQFF